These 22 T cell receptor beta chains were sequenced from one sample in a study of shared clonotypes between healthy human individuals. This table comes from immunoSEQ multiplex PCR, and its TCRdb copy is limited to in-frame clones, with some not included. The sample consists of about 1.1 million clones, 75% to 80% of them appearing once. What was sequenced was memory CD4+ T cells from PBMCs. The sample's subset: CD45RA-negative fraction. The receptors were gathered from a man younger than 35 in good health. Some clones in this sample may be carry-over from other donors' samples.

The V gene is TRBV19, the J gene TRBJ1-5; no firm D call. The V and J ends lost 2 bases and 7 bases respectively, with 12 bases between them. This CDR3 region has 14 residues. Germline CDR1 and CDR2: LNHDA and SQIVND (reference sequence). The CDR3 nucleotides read TGTGCCAGTAGTATAAGTACCGGGGTGCAGCCCCAGCATTTT. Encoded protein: CASSISTGVQPQHF.

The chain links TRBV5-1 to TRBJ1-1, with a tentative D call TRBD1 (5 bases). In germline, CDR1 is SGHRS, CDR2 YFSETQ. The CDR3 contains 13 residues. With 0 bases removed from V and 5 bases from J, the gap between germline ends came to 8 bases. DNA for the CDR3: TGCGCCAGCAGCTTGGGGGACGGAACTGAAGCTTTCTTT. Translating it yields CASSLGDGTEAFF.

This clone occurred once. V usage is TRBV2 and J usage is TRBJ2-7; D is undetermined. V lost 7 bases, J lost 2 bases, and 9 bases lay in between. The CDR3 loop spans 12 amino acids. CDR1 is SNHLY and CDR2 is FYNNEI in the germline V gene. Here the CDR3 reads CASTRTPYEQYF. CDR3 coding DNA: TGTGCCAGCACCAGGACCCCCTACGAGCAGTACTTC.

The CDR3 DNA reads TGTGCCAGCATTTCAAGCGGAGCCTCCTACGAGCAGTACTTC. This translates into CASISSGASYEQYF. The chain joins TRBV28 to TRBJ2-7, with a possible D match to TRBD2 (5 bases). The CDR3 extends over 14 amino acids. The V gene's germline CDR1 is MDHEN and CDR2 SYDVKM. Trimming removed 7 bases at V and 0 bases at J, with 13 bases between.

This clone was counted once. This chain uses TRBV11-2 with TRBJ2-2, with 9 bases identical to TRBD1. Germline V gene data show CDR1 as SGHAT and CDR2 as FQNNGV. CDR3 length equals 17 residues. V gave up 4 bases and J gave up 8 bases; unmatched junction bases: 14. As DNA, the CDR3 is TGTGCCAGCAGCTCCTGGGGGGGACAGGGAAGTTTAGGGGAGCTGTTTTTT. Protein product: CASSSWGGQGSLGELFF.

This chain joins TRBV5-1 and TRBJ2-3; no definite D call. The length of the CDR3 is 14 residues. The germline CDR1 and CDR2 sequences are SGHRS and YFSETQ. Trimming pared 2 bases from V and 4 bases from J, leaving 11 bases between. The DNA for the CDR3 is TGCGCCAGCAGCTTTAAACCGCCACCAGATACGCAGTATTTT. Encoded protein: CASSFKPPPDTQYF.

The CDR3 DNA follows: TGTGCCAGCAGCAGGTTTCAGGTCCTACCCTACGAGCAGTACTTC. It yields the protein CASSRFQVLPYEQYF. The genes are TRBV11-2 and TRBJ2-7; D uncertain. Germline lookup yields CDR1 SGHAT and CDR2 FQNNGV. V lost 5 bases and J 2 bases, leaving 16 bases between the germline ends. The CDR3 has 15 amino acids.

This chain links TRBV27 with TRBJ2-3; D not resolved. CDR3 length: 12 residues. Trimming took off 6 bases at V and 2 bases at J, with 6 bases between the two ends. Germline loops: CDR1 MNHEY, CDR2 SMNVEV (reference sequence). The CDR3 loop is CASRSYTDTQYF. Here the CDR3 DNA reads TGTGCCAGCAGGAGTTACACAGATACGCAGTATTTT.

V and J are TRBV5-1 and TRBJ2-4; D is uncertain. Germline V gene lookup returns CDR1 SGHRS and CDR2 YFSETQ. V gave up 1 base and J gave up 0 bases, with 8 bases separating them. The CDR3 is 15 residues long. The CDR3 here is CASSLSPTAKNIQYF. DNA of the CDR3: TGCGCCAGCAGCTTGAGCCCTACAGCCAAAAACATTCAGTACTTC.

The CDR3 spells CASVLEGGKPQHF. The CDR3 DNA sequence: TGTGCCAGCGTCCTTGAGGGGGGGAAACCCCAGCATTTT. The chain uses TRBV2 and TRBJ1-5; D is perhaps TRBD1 (6 bases). The CDR3 consists of 13 residues. Germline V gene data show CDR1 as SNHLY and CDR2 as FYNNEI. With 8 bases removed from V and 10 bases from J, the gap between germline ends came to 18 bases.

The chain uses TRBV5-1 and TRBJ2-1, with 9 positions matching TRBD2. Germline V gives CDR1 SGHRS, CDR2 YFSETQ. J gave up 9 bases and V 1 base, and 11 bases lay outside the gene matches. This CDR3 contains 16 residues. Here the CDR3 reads CASSLQGSGSGGEQFF. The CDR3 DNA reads TGCGCCAGCAGCTTGCAAGGTAGCGGGAGCGGGGGTGAGCAGTTCTTC. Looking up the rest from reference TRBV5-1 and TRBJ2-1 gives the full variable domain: KAGVTQTPRYLIKTRGQQVTLSCSPISGHRSVSWYQQTPGQGLQFLFEYFSETQRNKGNFPGRFSGRQFSNSRSEMNVSTLELGDSALYLCASSLQGSGSGGEQFFGPGTRLTVL.

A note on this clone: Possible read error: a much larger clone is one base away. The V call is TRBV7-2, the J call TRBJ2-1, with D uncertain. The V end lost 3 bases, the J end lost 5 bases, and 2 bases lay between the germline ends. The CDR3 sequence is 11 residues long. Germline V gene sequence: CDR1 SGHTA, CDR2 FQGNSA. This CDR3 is CASSFNNEQFF. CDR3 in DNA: TGTGCCAGCAGCTTTAACAATGAGCAGTTCTTC.

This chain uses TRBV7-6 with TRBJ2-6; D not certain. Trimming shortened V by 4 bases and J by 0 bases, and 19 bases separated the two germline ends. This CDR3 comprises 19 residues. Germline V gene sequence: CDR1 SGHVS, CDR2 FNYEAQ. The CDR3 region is CASSWEPPGRSSGANVLTF. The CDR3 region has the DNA TGTGCCAGCAGCTGGGAACCTCCGGGTCGGAGCTCTGGGGCCAACGTCCTGACTTTC.

CDR3 DNA sequence: TGTGCCAGCACCCCGAGGGCGGGGTCGACCGGGGAGCTGTTTTTT. Its protein product is CASTPRAGSTGELFF. The chain couples TRBV9 to TRBJ2-2; possibly TRBD2 for D (6 bases). CDR1 is SGDLS, CDR2 YYNGEE, per germline. CDR3 length: 15 amino acids. V was cut by 6 bases and J by 5 bases, with 17 bases left in between.

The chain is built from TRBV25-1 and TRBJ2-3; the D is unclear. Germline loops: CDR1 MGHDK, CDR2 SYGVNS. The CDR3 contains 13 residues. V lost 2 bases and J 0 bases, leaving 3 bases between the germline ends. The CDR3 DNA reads TGTGCCAGCAGTGAACCGAGCACAGATACGCAGTATTTT. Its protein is CASSEPSTDTQYF.

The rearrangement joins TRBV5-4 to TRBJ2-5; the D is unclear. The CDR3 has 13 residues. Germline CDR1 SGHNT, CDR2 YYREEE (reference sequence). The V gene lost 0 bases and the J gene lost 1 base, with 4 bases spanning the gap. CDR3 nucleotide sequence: TGTGCCAGCAGCTTGGAACCCCAAGAGACCCAGTACTTC. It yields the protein CASSLEPQETQYF.

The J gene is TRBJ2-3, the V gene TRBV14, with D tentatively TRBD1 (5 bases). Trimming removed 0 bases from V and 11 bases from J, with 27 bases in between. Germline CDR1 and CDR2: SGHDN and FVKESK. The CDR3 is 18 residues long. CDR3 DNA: TGTGCCAGCAGCCAAGATGGGCAGACTGATAGGGAACCAAGGGGGCAGTATTTT. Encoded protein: CASSQDGQTDREPRGQYF.

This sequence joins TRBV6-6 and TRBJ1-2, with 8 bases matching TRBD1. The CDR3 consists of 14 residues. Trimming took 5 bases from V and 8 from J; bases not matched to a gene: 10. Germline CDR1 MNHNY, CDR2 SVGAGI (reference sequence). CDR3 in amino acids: CASSTRDRRLGYTF. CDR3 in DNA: TGTGCCAGCAGTACCCGGGACAGGCGTTTGGGCTACACCTTC.

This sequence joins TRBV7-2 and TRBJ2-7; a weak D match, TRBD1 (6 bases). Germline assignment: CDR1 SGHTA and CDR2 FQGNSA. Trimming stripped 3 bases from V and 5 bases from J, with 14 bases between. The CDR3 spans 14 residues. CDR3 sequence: CASSFMGASNEQYF. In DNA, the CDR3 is TGTGCCAGCAGCTTTATGGGGGCTAGCAACGAGCAGTACTTC.

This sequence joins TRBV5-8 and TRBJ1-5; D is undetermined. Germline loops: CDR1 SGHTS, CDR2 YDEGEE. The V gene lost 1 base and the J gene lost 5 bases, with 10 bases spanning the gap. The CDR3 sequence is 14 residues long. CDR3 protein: CASSLKTGHQPQHF. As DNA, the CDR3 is TGTGCCAGCAGCTTGAAGACGGGCCATCAGCCCCAGCATTTT.

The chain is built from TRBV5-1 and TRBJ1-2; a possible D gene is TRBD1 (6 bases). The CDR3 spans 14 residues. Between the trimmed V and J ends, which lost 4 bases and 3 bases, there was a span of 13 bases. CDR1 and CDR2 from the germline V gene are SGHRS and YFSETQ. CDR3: CASSIEPGDYGYTF. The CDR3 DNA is TGCGCCAGCAGCATTGAGCCAGGGGACTATGGCTACACCTTC.

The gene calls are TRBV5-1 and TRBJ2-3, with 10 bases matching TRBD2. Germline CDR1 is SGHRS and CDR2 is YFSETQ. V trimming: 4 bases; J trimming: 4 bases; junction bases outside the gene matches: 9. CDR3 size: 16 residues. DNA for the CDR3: TGCGCCAGCAGCGAGACCCTAGCGGGAGCGGCAGATACGCAGTATTTT. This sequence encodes CASSETLAGAADTQYF.